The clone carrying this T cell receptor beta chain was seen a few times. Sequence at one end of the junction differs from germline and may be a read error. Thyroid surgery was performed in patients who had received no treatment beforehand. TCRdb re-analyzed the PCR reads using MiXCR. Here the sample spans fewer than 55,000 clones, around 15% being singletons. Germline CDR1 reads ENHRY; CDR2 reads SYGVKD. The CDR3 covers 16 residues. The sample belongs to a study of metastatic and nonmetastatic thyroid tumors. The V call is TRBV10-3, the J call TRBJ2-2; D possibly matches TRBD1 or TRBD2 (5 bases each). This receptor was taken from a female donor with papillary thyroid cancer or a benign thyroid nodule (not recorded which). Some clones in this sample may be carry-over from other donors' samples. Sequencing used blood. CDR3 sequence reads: CAISGDGGTKTGELFF. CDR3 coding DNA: TGTGCCATCAGTGGCGACGGTGGGACGAAAACCGGGGAGCTGTTTTTT.